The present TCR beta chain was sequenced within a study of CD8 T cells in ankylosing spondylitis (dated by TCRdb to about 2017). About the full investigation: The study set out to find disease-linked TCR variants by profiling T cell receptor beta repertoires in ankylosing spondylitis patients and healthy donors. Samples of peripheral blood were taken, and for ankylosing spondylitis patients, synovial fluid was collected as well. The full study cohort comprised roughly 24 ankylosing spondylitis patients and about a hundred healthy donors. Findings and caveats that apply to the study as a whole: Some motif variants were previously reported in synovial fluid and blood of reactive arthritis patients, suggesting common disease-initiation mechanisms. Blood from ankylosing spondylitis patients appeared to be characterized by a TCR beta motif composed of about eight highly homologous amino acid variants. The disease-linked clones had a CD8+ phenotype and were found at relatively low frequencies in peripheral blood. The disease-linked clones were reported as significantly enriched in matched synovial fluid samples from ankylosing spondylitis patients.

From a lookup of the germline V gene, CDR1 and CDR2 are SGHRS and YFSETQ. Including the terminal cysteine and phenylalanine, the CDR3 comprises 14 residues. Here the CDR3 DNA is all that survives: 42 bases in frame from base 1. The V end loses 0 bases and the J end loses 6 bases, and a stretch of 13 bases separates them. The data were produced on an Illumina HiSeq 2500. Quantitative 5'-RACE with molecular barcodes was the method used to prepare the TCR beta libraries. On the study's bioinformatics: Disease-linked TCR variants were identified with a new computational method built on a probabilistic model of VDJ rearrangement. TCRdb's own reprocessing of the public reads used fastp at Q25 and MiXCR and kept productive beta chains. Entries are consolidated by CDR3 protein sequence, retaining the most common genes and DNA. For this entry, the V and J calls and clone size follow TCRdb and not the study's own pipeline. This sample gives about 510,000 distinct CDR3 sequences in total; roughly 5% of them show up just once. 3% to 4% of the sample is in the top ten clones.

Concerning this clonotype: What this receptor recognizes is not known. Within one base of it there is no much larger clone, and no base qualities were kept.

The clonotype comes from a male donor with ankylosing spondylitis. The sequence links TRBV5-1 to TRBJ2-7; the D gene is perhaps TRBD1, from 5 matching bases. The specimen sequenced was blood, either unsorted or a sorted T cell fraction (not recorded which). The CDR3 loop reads CASSLGAGSLEQYF. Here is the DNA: TGCGCCAGCAGCTTGGGGGCAGGGTCTCTCGAGCAGTACTTC.